This T cell receptor beta chain was retrieved from a study of shared clonotypes between healthy human individuals. Across the study: Per-donor plates numbered three CD4 naive, three CD4 memory, two CD8 naive and one CD8 memory. Study findings and constraints: Relative to clonotypes present in all four donors, those not shared had lower generation probabilities. Clonotype sharing across a few donors was observed for about 5.2% of naive CD4 clonotypes.

Remarks on this clone: Its specificity is not known.

The V and J ends lost 3 bases and 1 base respectively, with 19 bases between them. Germline loops: CDR1 SGHNT, CDR2 YYREEE (reference sequence). This CDR3 comprises 17 residues. Profiling relied on immunoSEQ multiplex PCR, and the TCRdb table lists in-frame clones only, not all of them. The data hold about 1.5 million clones, with approximately 98% observed a single time. This sequence joins TRBV5-4 and TRBJ1-1; D might be TRBD1 (6 bases). The TCR originated in a man younger than 40 in good health. The sample taken for sequencing was naive CD4+ T cells sorted from blood. The subset was: CD45RA+ positively selected. Here the CDR3 reads CASSSRQGNSWNTEAFF. DNA of the CDR3: TGTGCCAGCAGCTCCCGTCAGGGGAACTCTTGGAACACTGAAGCTTTCTTT.